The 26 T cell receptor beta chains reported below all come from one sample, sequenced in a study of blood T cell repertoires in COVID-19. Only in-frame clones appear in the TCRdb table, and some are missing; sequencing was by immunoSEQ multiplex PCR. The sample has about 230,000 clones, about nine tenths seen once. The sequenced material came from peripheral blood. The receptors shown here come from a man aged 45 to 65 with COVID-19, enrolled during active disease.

For the CDR3, the DNA is TGTGCCAGCAGCGTATTGCCAGGGGGCCAAGAGACCCAGTACTTC. It yields the protein CASSVLPGGQETQYF. The chain links TRBV9 to TRBJ2-5, with 7 bases identical to TRBD1. From germline, CDR1 is SGDLS and CDR2 YYNGEE. V lost 1 base and J lost 1; bases outside the gene matches: 4. The CDR3 is 15 residues long.

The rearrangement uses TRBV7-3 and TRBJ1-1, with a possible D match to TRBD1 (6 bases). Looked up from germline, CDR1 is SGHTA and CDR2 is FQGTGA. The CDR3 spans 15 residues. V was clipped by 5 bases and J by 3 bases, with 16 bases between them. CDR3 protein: CASSQGPSGDTEAFF. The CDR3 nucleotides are TGTGCCAGCAGCCAAGGGCCTTCAGGGGACACTGAAGCTTTCTTT.

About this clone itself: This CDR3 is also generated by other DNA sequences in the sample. The CDR3 here is CASSLDRGQPQHF. Here the CDR3 DNA reads TGTGCCAGCAGCTTAGATCGAGGACAGCCCCAGCATTTT. The chain uses TRBV11-2 and TRBJ1-5; the D is unclear. Trimming shortened V by 0 bases and J by 7 bases, and 7 bases separated the two germline ends. The germline V gene encodes CDR1 SGHAT and CDR2 FQNNGV. The CDR3 covers 13 residues.

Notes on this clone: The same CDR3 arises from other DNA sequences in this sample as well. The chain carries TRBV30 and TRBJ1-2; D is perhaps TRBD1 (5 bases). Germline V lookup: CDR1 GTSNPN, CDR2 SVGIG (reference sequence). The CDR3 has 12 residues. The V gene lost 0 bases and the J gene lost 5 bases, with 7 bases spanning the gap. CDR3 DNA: TGTGCCTGGAGTGTAGGGACTTATGGCTACACCTTC. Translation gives CAWSVGTYGYTF.

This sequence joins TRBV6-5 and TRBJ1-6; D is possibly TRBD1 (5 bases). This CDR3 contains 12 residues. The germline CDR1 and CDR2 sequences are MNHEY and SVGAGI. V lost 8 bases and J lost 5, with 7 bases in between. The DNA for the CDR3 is TGTGCCAGCGCAGGGAATAATTCACCCCTCCACTTT. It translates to CASAGNNSPLHF.

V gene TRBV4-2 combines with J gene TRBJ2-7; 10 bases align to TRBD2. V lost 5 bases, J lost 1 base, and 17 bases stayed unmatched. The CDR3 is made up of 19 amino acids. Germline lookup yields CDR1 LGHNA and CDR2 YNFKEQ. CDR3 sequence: CASSALPGSGRVGSYEQYF. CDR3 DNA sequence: TGTGCCAGCAGCGCACTCCCGGGCAGCGGGAGGGTGGGATCCTACGAGCAGTACTTC.

The CDR3 is CASSQWTGGNQPQHF. CDR3 nucleotides: TGCGCCAGCAGCCAATGGACAGGGGGCAATCAGCCCCAGCATTTT. The chain employs TRBV4-3 and TRBJ1-5, with 9 bases aligning to TRBD1. With 2 bases clipped from V and 2 bases from J, the junction kept 1 base outside the gene matches. Germline lookup yields CDR1 LGHNA and CDR2 YSLEER. The CDR3 totals 15 residues.

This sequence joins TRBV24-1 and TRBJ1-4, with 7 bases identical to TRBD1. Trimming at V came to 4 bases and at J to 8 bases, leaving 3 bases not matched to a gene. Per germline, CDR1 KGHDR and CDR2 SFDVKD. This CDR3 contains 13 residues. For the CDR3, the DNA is TGTGCCACCAGTGACCGACAGGGCGAAAAACTGTTTTTT. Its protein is CATSDRQGEKLFF.

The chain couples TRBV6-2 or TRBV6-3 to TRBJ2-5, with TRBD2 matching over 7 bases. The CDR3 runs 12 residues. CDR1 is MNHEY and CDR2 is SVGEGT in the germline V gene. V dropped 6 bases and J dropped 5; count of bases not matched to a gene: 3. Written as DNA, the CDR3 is TGTGCCAGCAGCTTTAGCGGGGAGACCCAGTACTTC. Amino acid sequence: CASSFSGETQYF.

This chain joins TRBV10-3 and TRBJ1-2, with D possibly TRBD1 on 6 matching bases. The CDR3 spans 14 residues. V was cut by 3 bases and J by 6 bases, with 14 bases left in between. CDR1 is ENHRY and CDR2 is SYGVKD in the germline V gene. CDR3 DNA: TGTGCCATCAGTGATCTGGGGGCACAAGATGGCTACACCTTC. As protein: CAISDLGAQDGYTF.

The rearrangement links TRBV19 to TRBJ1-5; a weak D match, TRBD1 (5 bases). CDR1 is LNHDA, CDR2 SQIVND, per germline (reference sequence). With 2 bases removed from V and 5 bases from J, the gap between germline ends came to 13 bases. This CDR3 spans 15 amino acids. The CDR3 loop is CASSIQGFVDQPQHF. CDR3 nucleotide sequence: TGTGCCAGTAGTATACAGGGTTTTGTAGATCAGCCCCAGCATTTT.

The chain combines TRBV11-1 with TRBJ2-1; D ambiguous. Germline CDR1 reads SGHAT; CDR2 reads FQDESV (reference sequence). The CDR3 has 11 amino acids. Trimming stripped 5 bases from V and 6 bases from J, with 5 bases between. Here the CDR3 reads CASSLLNEQFF. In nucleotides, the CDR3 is TGTGCCAGCAGCCTCCTCAATGAGCAGTTCTTC.

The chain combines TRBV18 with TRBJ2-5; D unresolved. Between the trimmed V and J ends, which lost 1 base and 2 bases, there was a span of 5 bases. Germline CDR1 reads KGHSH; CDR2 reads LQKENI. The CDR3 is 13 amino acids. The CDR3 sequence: CASSPQSQETQYF. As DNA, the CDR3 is TGTGCCAGCTCACCACAGAGTCAAGAGACCCAGTACTTC.

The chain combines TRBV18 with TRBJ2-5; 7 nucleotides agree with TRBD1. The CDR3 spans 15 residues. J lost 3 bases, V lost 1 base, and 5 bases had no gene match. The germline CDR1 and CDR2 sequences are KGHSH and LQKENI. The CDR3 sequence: CASSPHQGVEETQYF. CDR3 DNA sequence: TGTGCCAGCTCACCACACCAGGGGGTCGAAGAGACCCAGTACTTC.

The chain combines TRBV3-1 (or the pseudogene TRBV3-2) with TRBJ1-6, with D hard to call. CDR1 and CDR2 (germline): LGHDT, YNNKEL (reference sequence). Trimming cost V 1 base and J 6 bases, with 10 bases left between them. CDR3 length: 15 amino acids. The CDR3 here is CASSQVIGVNSPLHF. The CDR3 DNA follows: TGTGCCAGCAGCCAAGTCATCGGGGTTAATTCACCCCTCCACTTT.

The CDR3 DNA follows: TGCGCCAGCAGCCAAGATCCAGGGAATAGCAATCAGCCCCAGCATTTT. As protein: CASSQDPGNSNQPQHF. This chain links TRBV4-1 with TRBJ1-5, with D perhaps matching TRBD1 (5 bases). The CDR3 has 16 residues. Germline values: CDR1 MGHRA, CDR2 YSYEKL. V lost 0 bases, J lost 0 bases, and 9 bases lay in between.

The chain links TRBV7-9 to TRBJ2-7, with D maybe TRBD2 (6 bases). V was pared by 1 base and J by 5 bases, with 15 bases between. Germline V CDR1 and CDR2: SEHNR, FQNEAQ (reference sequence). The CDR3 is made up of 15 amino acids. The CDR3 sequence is CASSLGVRVADEQYF. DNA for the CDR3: TGTGCCAGCAGCTTAGGGGTCAGGGTAGCGGACGAGCAGTACTTC.

The CDR3 sequence: CATNRDRDNEQYF. DNA for the CDR3: TGTGCCACCAACCGGGACAGGGACAACGAGCAGTACTTC. J is TRBJ2-7 and V is TRBV10-3; TRBD1 aligns across 9 bases. The J segment lost 5 bases and the V segment lost 10 bases, leaving 9 bases of the junction unmatched. Germline-derived CDR1 and CDR2 are ENHRY and SYGVKD. There are 13 residues in the CDR3.

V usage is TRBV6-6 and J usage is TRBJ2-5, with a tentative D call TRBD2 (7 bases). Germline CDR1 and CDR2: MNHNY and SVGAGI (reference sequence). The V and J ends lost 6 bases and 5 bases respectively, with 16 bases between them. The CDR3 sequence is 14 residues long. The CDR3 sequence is CASRRGASGETQYF. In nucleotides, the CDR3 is TGTGCCAGCAGAAGGGGGGCTAGCGGCGAGACCCAGTACTTC.

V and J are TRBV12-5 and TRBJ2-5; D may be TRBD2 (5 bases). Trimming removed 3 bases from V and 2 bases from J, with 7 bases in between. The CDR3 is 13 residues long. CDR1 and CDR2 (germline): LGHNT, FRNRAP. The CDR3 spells CASGFSGQETQYF. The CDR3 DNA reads TGTGCTAGTGGTTTCTCGGGACAAGAGACCCAGTACTTC.

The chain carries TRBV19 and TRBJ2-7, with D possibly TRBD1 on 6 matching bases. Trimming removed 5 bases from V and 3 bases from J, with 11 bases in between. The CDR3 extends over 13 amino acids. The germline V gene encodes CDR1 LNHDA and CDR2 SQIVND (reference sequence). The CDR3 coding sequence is TGTGCCAGTAGTGAGCAAGGGGGCTACGAGCAGTACTTC. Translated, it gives CASSEQGGYEQYF. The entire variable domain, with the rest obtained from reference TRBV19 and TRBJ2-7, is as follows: DGGITQSPKYLFRKEGQNVTLSCEQNLNHDAMYWYRQDPGQGLRLIYYSQIVNDFQKGDIAEGYSVSREKKESFPLTVTSAQKNPTAFYLCASSEQGGYEQYFGPGTRLTVT.

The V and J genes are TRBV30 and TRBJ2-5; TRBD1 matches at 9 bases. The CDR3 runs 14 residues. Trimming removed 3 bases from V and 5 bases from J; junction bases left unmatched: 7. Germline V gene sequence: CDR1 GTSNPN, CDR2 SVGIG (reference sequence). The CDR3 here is CAWRTGQGIETQYF. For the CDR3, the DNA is TGTGCCTGGAGGACGGGACAGGGCATCGAGACCCAGTACTTC.

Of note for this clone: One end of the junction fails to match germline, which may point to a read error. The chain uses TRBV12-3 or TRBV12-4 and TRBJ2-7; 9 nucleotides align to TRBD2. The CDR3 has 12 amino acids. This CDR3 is CASTKKGLALTF. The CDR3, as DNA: TGTGCCAGCACCAAAAAGGGACTAGCTCTCACGTTC.

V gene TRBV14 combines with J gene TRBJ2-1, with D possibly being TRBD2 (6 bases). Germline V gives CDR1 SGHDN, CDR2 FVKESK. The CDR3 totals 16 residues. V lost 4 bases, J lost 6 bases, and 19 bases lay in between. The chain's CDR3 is CASSRRTGVGPNEQFF. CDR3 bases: TGTGCCAGCAGCCGGCGGACGGGAGTAGGCCCCAATGAGCAGTTCTTC.

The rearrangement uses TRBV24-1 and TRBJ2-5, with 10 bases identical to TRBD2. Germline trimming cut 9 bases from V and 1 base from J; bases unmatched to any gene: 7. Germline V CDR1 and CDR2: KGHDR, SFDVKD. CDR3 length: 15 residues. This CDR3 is CATGGLALGQETQYF. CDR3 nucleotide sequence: TGTGCCACCGGGGGACTAGCGCTGGGCCAAGAGACCCAGTACTTC.

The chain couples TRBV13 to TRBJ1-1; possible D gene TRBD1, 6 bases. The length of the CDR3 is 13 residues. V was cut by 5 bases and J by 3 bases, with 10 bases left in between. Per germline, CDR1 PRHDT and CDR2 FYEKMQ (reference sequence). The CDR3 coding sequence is TGTGCCAGCAGCCTGACAGGCGACACTGAAGCTTTCTTT. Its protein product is CASSLTGDTEAFF.